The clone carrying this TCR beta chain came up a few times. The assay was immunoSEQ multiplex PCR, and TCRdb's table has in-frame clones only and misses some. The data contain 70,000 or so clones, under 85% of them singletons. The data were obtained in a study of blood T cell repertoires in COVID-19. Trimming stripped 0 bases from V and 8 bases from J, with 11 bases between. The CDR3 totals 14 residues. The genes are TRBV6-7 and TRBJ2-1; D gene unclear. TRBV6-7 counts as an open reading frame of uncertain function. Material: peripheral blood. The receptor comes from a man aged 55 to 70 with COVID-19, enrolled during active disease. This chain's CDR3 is CASSYSEKPDEQFF. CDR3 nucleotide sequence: TGTGCCAGCAGTTACTCGGAGAAACCGGATGAGCAGTTCTTC.